These 8 T cell receptor beta chains share one sample of origin, sequenced in a study of T-cell memory formation after mild COVID-19. TCRdb recomputed calls from the 5' RACE reads with MiXCR, one row per CDR3 protein. Of a few hundred thousand distinct CDR3 sequences listed, roughly 15% are singletons. Sequencing was performed on PBMCs or a T cell subset sorted from them (not recorded which). These receptors were obtained from a man aged 18-30 years who had mild COVID-19 (a few samples of this study predate the infection). Cell type and time point are not known.

The chain couples TRBV28 to TRBJ2-3, with D possibly being TRBD1 or TRBD2 (5 bases each). The germline gives CDR1 MDHEN, CDR2 SYDVKM. The CDR3 contains 14 residues. V was shortened by 2 bases and J by 5 bases, with 11 bases between the two germline ends. CDR3 bases: TGTGCCAGCAGTTTACAAGGGGCGGGAGATACGCAGTATTTT. Translating gives CASSLQGAGDTQYF.

This clonotype was observed a few times. The chain has TRBV5-1 and TRBJ2-5; 12 bases are shared with TRBD2. CDR3 length equals 21 residues. Germline values: CDR1 SGHRS, CDR2 YFSETQ. V gave up 3 bases and J gave up 7 bases; unmatched junction bases: 25. The CDR3 DNA reads TGCGCCAGCAGCTCGCCCCCCCCGGCGCTAGCGGGGGGGCACACCGTGGGGACCCAGTACTTC. This encodes CASSSPPPALAGGHTVGTQYF.

Only a few counts were recorded for this clonotype. The CDR3 protein is CASRQGQGYTGELFF. The CDR3 DNA is TGCGCCAGCAGGCAGGGACAGGGCTACACCGGGGAGCTGTTTTTT. V is TRBV4-3 and J is TRBJ2-2; 9 nucleotides agree with TRBD1. CDR3 length: 15 amino acids. With V trimmed by 6 bases and J by 3 bases, 5 bases remained unmatched. Germline V gene sequence: CDR1 LGHNA, CDR2 YSLEER.

This chain links TRBV4-3 with TRBJ1-1; D perhaps matches TRBD1 (5 bases). Germline assignment: CDR1 LGHNA and CDR2 YSLEER. The CDR3 is made up of 14 amino acids. V lost 1 base and J 4 bases, leaving 10 bases between the germline ends. CDR3 region: CASSQAKGSTEAFF. CDR3 sequence (DNA): TGCGCCAGCAGCCAAGCGAAGGGGAGCACTGAAGCTTTCTTT.

This clonotype was found a few times. V is TRBV5-1 and J is TRBJ1-2, with D unclear. The V end was cut by 0 bases, the J end by 5 bases, with 5 bases between. Germline V gene data show CDR1 as SGHRS and CDR2 as YFSETQ. The CDR3 has 12 amino acids. The CDR3 nucleotides read TGCGCCAGCAGCTTGGGGGTTTATGGCTACACCTTC. Its translation is CASSLGVYGYTF.

This chain uses TRBV5-1 with TRBJ1-2; D is uncertain. The germline V gene has CDR1 SGHRS and CDR2 YFSETQ. The CDR3 sequence is 11 residues long. Trimming shortened V by 5 bases and J by 8 bases, and 10 bases separated the two germline ends. The CDR3 DNA reads TGCGCCAGCAGGTCGCAGTGGGGCTACACCTTC. This gives the protein CASRSQWGYTF.

This clonotype was recorded a few times. The CDR3 region is CASSPVGGGQETQYF. The CDR3 region has the DNA TGTGCCAGCAGCCCCGTGGGAGGGGGCCAAGAGACCCAGTACTTC. The rearrangement links TRBV7-6 to TRBJ2-5; D is possibly TRBD2 (7 bases). This CDR3 contains 15 residues. The V gene lost 5 bases and the J gene lost 1 base, with 14 bases spanning the gap. Germline V gene data show CDR1 as SGHVS and CDR2 as FNYEAQ.

The chain joins TRBV12-3 or TRBV12-4 to TRBJ1-3, with a weak D call TRBD1 (6 bases). V dropped 6 bases and J dropped 2 bases, with 20 bases sitting between them. This CDR3 is 17 amino acids long. This chain's CDR3 is CASRFPGDGAAGNTIYF. DNA for the CDR3: TGTGCCAGCAGGTTCCCAGGGGACGGGGCTGCTGGAAACACCATATATTTT.